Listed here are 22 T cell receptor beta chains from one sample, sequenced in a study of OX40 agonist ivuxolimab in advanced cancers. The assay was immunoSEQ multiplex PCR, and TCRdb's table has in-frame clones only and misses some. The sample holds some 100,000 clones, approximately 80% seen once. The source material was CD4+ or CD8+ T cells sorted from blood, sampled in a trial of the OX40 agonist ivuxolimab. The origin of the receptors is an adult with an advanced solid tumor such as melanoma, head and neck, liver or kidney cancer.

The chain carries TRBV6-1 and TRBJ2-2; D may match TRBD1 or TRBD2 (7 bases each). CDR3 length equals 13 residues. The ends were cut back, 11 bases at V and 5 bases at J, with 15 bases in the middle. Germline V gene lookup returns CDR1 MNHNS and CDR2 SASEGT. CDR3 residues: CAPPGGATGELFF. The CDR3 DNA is TGTGCCCCACCAGGGGGGGCTACCGGGGAGCTGTTTTTT.

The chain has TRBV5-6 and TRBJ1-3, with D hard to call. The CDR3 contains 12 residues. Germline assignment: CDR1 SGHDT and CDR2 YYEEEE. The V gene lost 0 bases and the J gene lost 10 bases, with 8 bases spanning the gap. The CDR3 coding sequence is TGTGCCAGCAGCTTGGCCCTCGGAACCATATATTTT. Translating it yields CASSLALGTIYF.

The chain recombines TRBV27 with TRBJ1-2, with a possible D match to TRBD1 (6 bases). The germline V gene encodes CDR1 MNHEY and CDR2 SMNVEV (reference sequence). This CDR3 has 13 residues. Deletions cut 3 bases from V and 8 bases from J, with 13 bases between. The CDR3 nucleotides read TGTGCCAGCAGTTTTCCAGGGGCAGGGGGCTACACCTTC. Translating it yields CASSFPGAGGYTF.

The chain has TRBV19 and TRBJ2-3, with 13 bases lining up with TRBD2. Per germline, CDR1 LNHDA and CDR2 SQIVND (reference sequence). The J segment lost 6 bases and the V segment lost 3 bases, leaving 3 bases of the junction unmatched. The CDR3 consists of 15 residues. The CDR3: CASSIGLAGADTQYF. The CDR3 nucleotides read TGTGCCAGTAGTATCGGACTAGCGGGGGCTGATACGCAGTATTTT.

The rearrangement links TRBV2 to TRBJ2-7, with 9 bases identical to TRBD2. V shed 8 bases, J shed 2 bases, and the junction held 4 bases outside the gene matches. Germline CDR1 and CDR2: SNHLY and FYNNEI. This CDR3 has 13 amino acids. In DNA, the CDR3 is TGTGCCAGCTGGGGACTAGCAGCCTACGAGCAGTACTTC. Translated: CASWGLAAYEQYF.

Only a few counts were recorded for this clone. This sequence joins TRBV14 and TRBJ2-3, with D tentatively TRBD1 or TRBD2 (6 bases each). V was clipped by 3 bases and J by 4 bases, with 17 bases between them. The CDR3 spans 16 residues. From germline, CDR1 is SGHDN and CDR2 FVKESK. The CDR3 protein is CASSHVGGSPADTQYF. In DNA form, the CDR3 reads TGTGCCAGCAGCCATGTCGGGGGCTCCCCCGCAGATACGCAGTATTTT.

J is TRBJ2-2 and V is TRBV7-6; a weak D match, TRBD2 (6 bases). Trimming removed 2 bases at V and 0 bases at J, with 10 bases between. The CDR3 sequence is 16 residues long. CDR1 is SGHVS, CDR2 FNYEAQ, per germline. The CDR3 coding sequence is TGTGCCAGCAGCTTAACGGGACTGGCGAACACCGGGGAGCTGTTTTTT. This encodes CASSLTGLANTGELFF.

As DNA, the CDR3 is TGTGCCAGCAGTGAAGTTAATCGGGGGGAGACCCAGTACTTC. It codes for CASSEVNRGETQYF. The rearrangement links TRBV2 to TRBJ2-5; weak D call: TRBD2 (6 bases). CDR1 and CDR2 (germline): SNHLY, FYNNEI. The CDR3 spans 14 residues. V was cut by 1 base and J by 5 bases, with 11 bases left in between.

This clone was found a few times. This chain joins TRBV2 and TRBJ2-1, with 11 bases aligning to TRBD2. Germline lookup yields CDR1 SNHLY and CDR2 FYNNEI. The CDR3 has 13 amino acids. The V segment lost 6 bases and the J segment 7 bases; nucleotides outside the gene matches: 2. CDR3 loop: CASRASGRNEQFF. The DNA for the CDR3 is TGTGCCAGCAGGGCTAGCGGGAGGAATGAGCAGTTCTTC.

For the CDR3, the DNA is TGTGCCAGCAGTTTAAGGACAGGGGGGACTGAAGCTTTCTTT. It translates to CASSLRTGGTEAFF. The chain combines TRBV28 with TRBJ1-1; 10 nucleotides match TRBD1. V lost 2 bases and J lost 5; bases outside the gene matches: 2. This CDR3 is 14 amino acids long. Germline loops: CDR1 MDHEN, CDR2 SYDVKM.

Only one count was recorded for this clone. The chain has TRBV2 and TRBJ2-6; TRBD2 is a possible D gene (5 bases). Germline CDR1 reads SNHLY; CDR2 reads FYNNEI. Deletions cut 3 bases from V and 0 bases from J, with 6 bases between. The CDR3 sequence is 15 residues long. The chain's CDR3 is CASSDGLSGANVLTF. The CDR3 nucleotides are TGTGCCAGCAGTGACGGACTCTCTGGGGCCAACGTCCTGACTTTC.

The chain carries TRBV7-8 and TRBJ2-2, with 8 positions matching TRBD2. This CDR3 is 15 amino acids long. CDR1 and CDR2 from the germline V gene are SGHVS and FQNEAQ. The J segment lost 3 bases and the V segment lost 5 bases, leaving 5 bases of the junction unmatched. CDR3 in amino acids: CASSVSGRDTGELFF. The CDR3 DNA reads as TGTGCCAGCAGCGTCAGCGGGAGAGACACCGGGGAGCTGTTTTTT. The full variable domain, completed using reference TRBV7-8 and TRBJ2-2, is GAGVSQSPRYKVAKRGQDVALRCDPISGHVSLFWYQQALGQGPEFLTYFQNEAQLDKSGLPSDRFFAERPEGSVSTLKIQRTQQEDSAVYLCASSVSGRDTGELFFGEGSRLTVL.

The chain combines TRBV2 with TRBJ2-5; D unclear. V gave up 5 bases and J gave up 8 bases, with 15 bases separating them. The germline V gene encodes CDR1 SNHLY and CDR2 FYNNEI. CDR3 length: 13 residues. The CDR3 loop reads CASSSPDAPTQYF. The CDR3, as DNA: TGTGCCAGCAGTTCCCCGGACGCCCCAACCCAGTACTTC.

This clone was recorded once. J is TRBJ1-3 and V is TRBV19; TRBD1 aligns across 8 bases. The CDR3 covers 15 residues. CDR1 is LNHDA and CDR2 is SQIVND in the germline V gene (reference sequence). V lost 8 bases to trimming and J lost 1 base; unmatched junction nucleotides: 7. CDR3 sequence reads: CASSHRGSSGNTIYF. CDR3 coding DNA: TGTGCCAGTTCACACAGGGGGTCGTCTGGAAACACCATATATTTT. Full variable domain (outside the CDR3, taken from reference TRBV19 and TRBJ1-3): DGGITQSPKYLFRKEGQNVTLSCEQNLNHDAMYWYRQDPGQGLRLIYYSQIVNDFQKGDIAEGYSVSREKKESFPLTVTSAQKNPTAFYLCASSHRGSSGNTIYFGEGSWLTVV.

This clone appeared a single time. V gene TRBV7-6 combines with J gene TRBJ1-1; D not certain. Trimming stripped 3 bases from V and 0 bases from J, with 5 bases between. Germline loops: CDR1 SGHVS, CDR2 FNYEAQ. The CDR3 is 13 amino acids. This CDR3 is CASSLVMNTEAFF. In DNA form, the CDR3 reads TGTGCCAGCAGCTTGGTCATGAACACTGAAGCTTTCTTT. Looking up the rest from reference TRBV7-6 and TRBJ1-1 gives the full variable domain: GAGVSQSPRYKVTKRGQDVALRCDPISGHVSLYWYRQALGQGPEFLTYFNYEAQQDKSGLPNDRFSAERPEGSISTLTIQRTEQRDSAMYRCASSLVMNTEAFFGQGTRLTVV.

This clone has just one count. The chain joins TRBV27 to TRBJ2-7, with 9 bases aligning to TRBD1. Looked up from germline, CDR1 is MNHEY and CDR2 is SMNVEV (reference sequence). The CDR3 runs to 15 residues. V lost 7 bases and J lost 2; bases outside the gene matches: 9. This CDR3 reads CASTSLGTGTYEQYF. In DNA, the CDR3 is TGTGCCAGCACCTCCCTGGGGACAGGGACCTACGAGCAGTACTTC.

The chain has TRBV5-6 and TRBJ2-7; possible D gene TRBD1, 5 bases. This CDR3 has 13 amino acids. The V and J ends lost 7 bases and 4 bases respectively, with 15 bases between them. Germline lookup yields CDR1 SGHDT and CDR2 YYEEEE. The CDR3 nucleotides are TGTGCCAGCCGACCGGCAGGGCGGTACGAGCAGTACTTC. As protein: CASRPAGRYEQYF.

The CDR3 reads CSVDDRVSYGYTF. Here the CDR3 DNA reads TGCAGCGTTGACGACAGGGTCTCCTATGGCTACACCTTC. This sequence joins TRBV29-1 and TRBJ1-2; TRBD1 aligns across 7 bases. CDR1 SQVTM and CDR2 ANQGSEA come from the germline V gene. V lost 3 bases, J lost 4 bases, and 5 bases stayed unmatched. This CDR3 comprises 13 residues.

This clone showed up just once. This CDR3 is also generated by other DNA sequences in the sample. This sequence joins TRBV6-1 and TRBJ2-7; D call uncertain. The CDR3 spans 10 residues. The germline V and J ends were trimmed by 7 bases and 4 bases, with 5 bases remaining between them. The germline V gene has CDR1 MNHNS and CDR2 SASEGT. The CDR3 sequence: CASKTYEQYF. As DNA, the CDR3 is TGTGCCAGCAAGACTTACGAGCAGTACTTC.

CDR3 DNA: TGTGCCAGCAGCTTTTACGGGGGGGCTAACACCGGGGAGCTGTTTTTT. It translates to CASSFYGGANTGELFF. The rearrangement links TRBV7-9 to TRBJ2-2; 8 positions match TRBD2. This CDR3 comprises 16 residues. V was pared by 3 bases and J by 2 bases, with 5 bases of the junction left unmatched. Per the germline V gene, CDR1 is SEHNR and CDR2 is FQNEAQ (reference sequence).

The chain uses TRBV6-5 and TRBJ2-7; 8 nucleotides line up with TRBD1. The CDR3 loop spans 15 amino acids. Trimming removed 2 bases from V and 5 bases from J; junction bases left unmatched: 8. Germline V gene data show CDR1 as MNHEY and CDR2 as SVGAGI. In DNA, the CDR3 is TGTGCCAGCAGTTACGGCAGGGGGCTTACTGACGAGCAGTACTTC. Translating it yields CASSYGRGLTDEQYF.

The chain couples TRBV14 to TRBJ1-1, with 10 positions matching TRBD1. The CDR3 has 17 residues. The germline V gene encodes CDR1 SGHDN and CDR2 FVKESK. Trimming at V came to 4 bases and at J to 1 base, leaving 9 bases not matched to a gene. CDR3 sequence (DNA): TGTGCCAGCAGCCTCGCCCGGGACAGGGGCCCGAACACTGAAGCTTTCTTT. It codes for CASSLARDRGPNTEAFF.